The 26 T cell receptor beta chains in this list originate from one sample, sequenced in a study of cytomegalovirus exposure and HLA in healthy donors. The primer mix had 60 Vbeta and 13 Jbeta primers. Some clones are missing from TCRdb's copy, which holds only in-frame ones; the method was immunoSEQ multiplex PCR. The sample lists some 120,000 clones, less than 80% occurring once. Sequencing used PBMCs. Every receptor here comes from a woman in her forties in good health and CMV-seropositive.

The chain has TRBV6-1 and TRBJ2-5; no definite D call. CDR3 length: 13 amino acids. CDR1 is MNHNS, CDR2 SASEGT, per germline. V was cut by 2 bases and J by 0 bases, with 4 bases left in between. The CDR3 DNA sequence: TGTGCCAGCAGTGAAAACAACCAAGAGACCCAGTACTTC. It is translated as CASSENNQETQYF.

This chain uses TRBV19 with TRBJ2-1; 7 nucleotides line up with TRBD1. In germline, CDR1 is LNHDA, CDR2 SQIVND (reference sequence). The CDR3 loop spans 15 amino acids. V dropped 5 bases and J dropped 4; count of bases not matched to a gene: 8. The CDR3, as DNA: TGTGCCAGTAGTCCGTCAGGGGGTGGTTACAATGAGCAGTTCTTC. The encoded protein is CASSPSGGGYNEQFF.

This clone was recorded a few times. This rearrangement joins TRBV2 to TRBJ2-3; 7 bases fit TRBD1. Trimming removed 2 bases from V and 0 bases from J; junction bases left unmatched: 2. CDR1 and CDR2 from the germline V gene are SNHLY and FYNNEI. The CDR3 contains 15 residues. The CDR3 nucleotides are TGTGCCAGCAGTGAACAGGGGGTTAGCACAGATACGCAGTATTTT. It translates to CASSEQGVSTDTQYF.

The chain combines TRBV2 with TRBJ2-3, with a weak D call TRBD1 (6 bases). V gave up 2 bases and J gave up 2 bases, with 14 bases separating them. The CDR3 loop spans 16 amino acids. The germline V gene has CDR1 SNHLY and CDR2 FYNNEI. This CDR3 is CASSEYGTTNTDTQYF. As DNA, the CDR3 is TGTGCCAGCAGTGAATACGGGACAACCAACACAGATACGCAGTATTTT. Full variable domain (remainder filled in from reference TRBV2 and TRBJ2-3): EPEVTQTPSHQVTQMGQEVILRCVPISNHLYFYWYRQILGQKVEFLVSFYNNEISEKSEIFDDQFSVERPDGSNFTLKIRSTKLEDSAMYFCASSEYGTTNTDTQYFGPGTRLTVL.

The chain is built from TRBV5-1 and TRBJ1-2; D is perhaps TRBD1 (5 bases). CDR1 SGHRS and CDR2 YFSETQ come from the germline V gene. V lost 0 bases to trimming and J lost 4 bases, with 16 bases between them. The CDR3 covers 16 residues. The CDR3 protein is CASSLAGGGGTYGYTF. The CDR3 nucleotides are TGCGCCAGCAGCTTGGCCGGTGGGGGGGGGACCTATGGCTACACCTTC. Using reference TRBV5-1 and TRBJ1-2 for the parts outside the CDR3, the full variable domain is KAGVTQTPRYLIKTRGQQVTLSCSPISGHRSVSWYQQTPGQGLQFLFEYFSETQRNKGNFPGRFSGRQFSNSRSEMNVSTLELGDSALYLCASSLAGGGGTYGYTFGSGTRLTVV.

This chain joins TRBV4-1 and TRBJ1-6; no clear D. Trimming removed 0 bases from V and 0 bases from J, with 9 bases in between. Germline V gives CDR1 MGHRA, CDR2 YSYEKL. CDR3 size: 17 residues. The CDR3 sequence is CASSQDLISSYNSPLHF. Here the CDR3 DNA reads TGCGCCAGCAGCCAAGATCTCATTAGCTCCTATAATTCACCCCTCCACTTT.

The chain joins TRBV4-1 to TRBJ1-2; TRBD1 matches 8 bases. The J segment lost 4 bases and the V segment lost 6 bases, leaving 4 bases of the junction unmatched. The CDR3 loop spans 13 amino acids. Germline V CDR1 and CDR2: MGHRA, YSYEKL. In DNA form, the CDR3 reads TGCGCCAGCAGACCAACAGGGGGCTATGGCTACACCTTC. Its protein product is CASRPTGGYGYTF.

This clone was seen more than once but under ten times. The J gene is TRBJ2-1, the V gene TRBV9; D not certain. Deletions cut 3 bases from V and 3 bases from J, with 7 bases between. The CDR3 has 13 residues. The germline V gene encodes CDR1 SGDLS and CDR2 YYNGEE. CDR3 region: CASSAARYNEQFF. CDR3 coding DNA: TGTGCCAGCAGCGCCGCGCGCTACAATGAGCAGTTCTTC.

J is TRBJ1-5 and V is TRBV7-8; D is unresolved. Per the germline V gene, CDR1 is SGHVS and CDR2 is FQNEAQ. Trimming removed 3 bases from V and 5 bases from J, with 8 bases in between. This CDR3 spans 13 amino acids. CDR3 in DNA: TGTGCCAGCAGCTTCGGTATAGATCAGCCCCAGCATTTT. It specifies CASSFGIDQPQHF. Full variable domain (missing parts from reference TRBV7-8 and TRBJ1-5): GAGVSQSPRYKVAKRGQDVALRCDPISGHVSLFWYQQALGQGPEFLTYFQNEAQLDKSGLPSDRFFAERPEGSVSTLKIQRTQQEDSAVYLCASSFGIDQPQHFGDGTRLSIL.

The chain uses TRBV7-2 and TRBJ2-2, with D perhaps matching TRBD2 (6 bases). Germline lookup yields CDR1 SGHTA and CDR2 FQGNSA. The CDR3 runs 16 residues. V was cut by 6 bases and J by 7 bases, with 21 bases left in between. CDR3: CASRLLAMDGGGELFF. In nucleotides, the CDR3 is TGTGCCAGCAGGCTACTAGCTATGGATGGTGGCGGGGAGCTGTTTTTT.

About this clone itself: A read error may account for a junction end that differs from germline. CDR3 region: CASSREREPLF. The DNA for the CDR3 is TGTGCCAGCAGCCGAGAGCGGGAGCCCCTCTTC. The chain is built from TRBV7-2 and TRBJ2-7, with 8 positions matching TRBD2. The germline V gene encodes CDR1 SGHTA and CDR2 FQGNSA. The CDR3 sequence is 11 residues long.

The chain joins TRBV13 to TRBJ1-1; 10 bases fit TRBD1. The CDR3 length is 15 residues. Unmatched junction bases numbered 9, after V lost 4 bases and J lost 7 bases. Germline values: CDR1 PRHDT, CDR2 FYEKMQ (reference sequence). The DNA of the CDR3 is TGTGCCAGCAGCTCTACCCTAGACAGGGGGCGTGAAGCTTTCTTT. Amino acids: CASSSTLDRGREAFF.

The chain couples TRBV6-6 to TRBJ2-4; 8 positions agree with TRBD1. The CDR3 is 15 residues long. Per germline, CDR1 MNHNY and CDR2 SVGAGI (reference sequence). The V segment lost 5 bases and the J segment 1 base; nucleotides outside the gene matches: 4. The CDR3 sequence is CASSHRGEAKNIQYF. In nucleotides, the CDR3 is TGTGCCAGCAGTCACAGGGGGGAGGCCAAAAACATTCAGTACTTC.

The chain employs TRBV9 and TRBJ1-1; a weak D match, TRBD1 (5 bases). CDR3 length: 14 amino acids. Trimming left V 2 bases short and J 8 bases short, with 16 bases between. Germline V lookup: CDR1 SGDLS, CDR2 YYNGEE. The CDR3 spells CASSVAGASGEAFF. As DNA, the CDR3 is TGTGCCAGCAGCGTCGCTGGGGCATCCGGAGAAGCTTTCTTT.

V is TRBV4-1 and J is TRBJ2-1, with 8 bases that match TRBD2. V shed 2 bases, J shed 5 bases, and the junction held 14 bases outside the gene matches. This CDR3 comprises 18 residues. Germline V gene sequence: CDR1 MGHRA, CDR2 YSYEKL. The CDR3: CASSQNYGRVRGNNEQFF. In DNA, the CDR3 is TGCGCCAGCAGCCAAAATTACGGGAGGGTCAGGGGCAACAATGAGCAGTTCTTC.

The chain has TRBV6-5 and TRBJ1-2; a possible D gene is TRBD1 (5 bases). Trimming left V 5 bases short and J 3 bases short, with 10 bases between. CDR1 and CDR2 from the germline V gene are MNHEY and SVGAGI. CDR3 length equals 13 residues. CDR3 in amino acids: CASSPTDYYGYTF. Written as DNA, the CDR3 is TGTGCCAGCAGTCCGACAGACTACTATGGCTACACCTTC.

The V call is TRBV28, the J call TRBJ2-1, with TRBD2 identical over 8 bases. V gave up 5 bases and J gave up 4 bases; unmatched junction bases: 7. Germline CDR1 MDHEN, CDR2 SYDVKM. The CDR3 runs 15 residues. The CDR3 DNA reads TGTGCCAGCAGTGGAGCGGGAGATCTATACAATGAGCAGTTCTTC. It codes for CASSGAGDLYNEQFF.

The chain carries TRBV30 and TRBJ2-1; D is undetermined. Looked up from germline, CDR1 is GTSNPN and CDR2 is SVGIG (reference sequence). The CDR3 contains 13 residues. V lost 0 bases and J lost 6, with 9 bases in between. The CDR3 loop reads CAWSVFDSNEQFF. Written as DNA, the CDR3 is TGTGCCTGGAGTGTATTCGACTCCAATGAGCAGTTCTTC. The whole variable domain, remainder taken from reference TRBV30 and TRBJ2-1, is SQTIHQWPATLVQPVGSPLSLECTVEGTSNPNLYWYRQAAGRGLQLLFYSVGIGQISSEVPQNLSASRPQDRQFILSSKKLLLSDSGFYLCAWSVFDSNEQFFGPGTRLTVL.

This clone has only a few counts. The rearrangement links TRBV5-8 to TRBJ1-2; D perhaps matches TRBD1 (5 bases). With 4 bases removed from V and 4 bases from J, the gap between germline ends came to 14 bases. This CDR3 comprises 14 residues. Germline CDR1 and CDR2: SGHTS and YDEGEE. The CDR3 DNA sequence: TGTGCCAGCAGCCCCCGCGGGGCCGGCTATGGCTACACCTTC. It specifies CASSPRGAGYGYTF.

The chain uses TRBV7-2 and TRBJ2-7, with TRBD2 matching over 12 bases. Germline V gives CDR1 SGHTA, CDR2 FQGNSA. This CDR3 is 15 amino acids long. With V trimmed by 4 bases and J by 3 bases, 4 bases remained unmatched. Here the CDR3 DNA reads TGTGCCAGCAGCTCCGGGACTAGCGGGTTCTACGAGCAGTACTTC. It specifies CASSSGTSGFYEQYF.

This clone was observed once. V is TRBV4-2 and J is TRBJ2-7; 7 bases map to TRBD2. V was pared by 2 bases and J by 4 bases, with 8 bases of the junction left unmatched. The CDR3 covers 15 residues. CDR1 LGHNA and CDR2 YNFKEQ come from the germline V gene. CDR3 DNA: TGTGCCAGCAGCCAACCCTGGGGCGGGAGTTACGAGCAGTACTTC. Its protein product is CASSQPWGGSYEQYF.

This clone was detected only once. This specimen includes other DNA sequences encoding the same CDR3. The genes are TRBV18 and TRBJ2-7; TRBD1 might be the D (6 bases). Trimming pared 0 bases from V and 3 bases from J, leaving 6 bases between. This CDR3 has 13 amino acids. Germline V gives CDR1 KGHSH, CDR2 LQKENI. The DNA of the CDR3 is TGTGCCAGCTCACCACCAGGGGGCTACGAGCAGTACTTC. Protein sequence: CASSPPGGYEQYF.

The chain employs TRBV30 and TRBJ2-7, with a weak D call TRBD2 (5 bases). The V end was cut by 4 bases, the J end by 0 bases, with 7 bases between. Germline values: CDR1 GTSNPN, CDR2 SVGIG (reference sequence). This CDR3 spans 12 amino acids. DNA of the CDR3: TGTGCCTGGAATAGCGACTCCTACGAGCAGTACTTC. As protein: CAWNSDSYEQYF.

This clone was recorded a few times. The V gene is TRBV19, the J gene TRBJ2-1, with 12 positions matching TRBD2. Germline V lookup: CDR1 LNHDA, CDR2 SQIVND (reference sequence). The CDR3 contains 15 residues. Losses at the gene ends were 6 bases for V and 4 bases for J; bases not matched to a gene: 4. CDR3 loop: CASRGLAGAYNEQFF. The CDR3 DNA sequence: TGTGCCAGTAGGGGACTAGCGGGTGCTTACAATGAGCAGTTCTTC.

The J gene is TRBJ1-2, the V gene TRBV4-1; D might be TRBD1 (6 bases). The CDR3 sequence is 13 residues long. Trimming left V 5 bases short and J 4 bases short, with 11 bases between. Per germline, CDR1 MGHRA and CDR2 YSYEKL. The CDR3 is CASSTRGFYGYTF. The CDR3 region has the DNA TGCGCCAGCAGCACCAGGGGATTCTATGGCTACACCTTC.

The V call is TRBV7-9, the J call TRBJ1-5; D may be TRBD1 (6 bases). V was pared by 2 bases and J by 1 base, with 6 bases between. Germline values: CDR1 SEHNR, CDR2 FQNEAQ (reference sequence). CDR3 length equals 14 residues. Here the CDR3 reads CASSLTGSNQPQHF. In DNA, the CDR3 is TGTGCCAGCAGCTTAACAGGGAGCAATCAGCCCCAGCATTTT.